Below, one TCR beta chain is given with its context. The antigen is undetermined. The data stem from a study of cytomegalovirus exposure and HLA in healthy donors. Study in general: An earlier analysis found roughly 100 million unique TCR beta sequences from approximately 190 million T cells. General observations from the study: In a later analysis, the majority of CMV-associated beta chains seemingly showed HLA restriction. Sequencing artifact likely explains a cluster of highly shared sequence variants. A missense DCLRE1C variant was associated with V- and J-gene trimming of TCR beta chains in a later analysis, and an independent cohort replicated the association.

PCR used 60 Vbeta primers and 13 Jbeta primers. This table comes from immunoSEQ multiplex PCR, and its TCRdb copy is limited to in-frame clones, with some not included. The data show roughly 190,000 clones, approximately 86% seen once. The germline V gene has CDR1 SNHLY and CDR2 FYNNEI. The V and J ends lost 2 bases and 4 bases respectively, with 18 bases between them. CDR3 size: 17 residues. This rearrangement joins TRBV2 to TRBJ1-5, with D tentatively TRBD1 (5 bases). The origin of this receptor is a boy under 10 years old in good health and CMV-seronegative. The specimen sequenced was PBMCs. The CDR3 protein is CASSERGGPTGNQPQHF. The CDR3, as DNA: TGTGCCAGCAGTGAAAGGGGCGGACCCACTGGGAATCAGCCCCAGCATTTT.